One sample yielded the 24 T cell receptor beta chains listed below, sequenced in a study of CD8+ T cells in alopecia areata. Noted treatment: oral pan-JAK inhibitor, 5-10 mg twice daily. RNA, once extracted, was reverse transcribed into cDNA for use as the sequencing template. The assay was immunoSEQ multiplex PCR, and TCRdb's table has in-frame clones only and misses some. The sample yields 150,000 to 250,000 clones, 60% to 70% seen once. Sequenced here: CD4+ T cells sorted from blood, sampled at week 4, from a patient treated with tofacitinib. The receptors stem from a human donor with alopecia areata.

The chain employs TRBV20-1 and TRBJ2-5; D remains unclear. CDR3 length equals 11 residues. Deletions cut 7 bases from V and 7 bases from J, with 13 bases between. CDR1 is DFQATT and CDR2 is SNEGSKA in the germline V gene (reference sequence). The CDR3 sequence: CSVAHDGTQYF. The CDR3 DNA reads TGCAGTGTTGCCCACGATGGGACCCAGTACTTC.

This clone has just a few counts. This chain links TRBV5-5 with TRBJ1-3; 8 nucleotides agree with TRBD1. Losses at the gene ends were 3 bases for V and 6 bases for J; bases not matched to a gene: 11. Per germline, CDR1 SGHKS and CDR2 YYEKEE (reference sequence). This CDR3 is 16 amino acids long. CDR3 sequence (DNA): TGTGCCAGCAGCTGGAGTTCGGGACAGGCGCAAAACACCATATATTTT. Amino acids: CASSWSSGQAQNTIYF.

On this clone itself: One junction end disagrees with the germline gene, perhaps due to a read error. This chain links TRBV7-7 with TRBJ2-3; D is uncertain. Germline CDR1 reads SSHAT; CDR2 reads FNYEAQ (reference sequence). The CDR3 covers 13 residues. The CDR3 sequence is CASSSSGTDTQYF. The CDR3 DNA is TGTGCTAGCAGCTCCTCAGGCACAGATACGCAGTATTTT.

This clone was observed a few times. This chain joins TRBV7-2 and TRBJ2-3; no reliable D call. The CDR3 is made up of 12 amino acids. Germline-derived CDR1 and CDR2 are SGHTA and FQGNSA. Trimming stripped 1 base from V and 4 bases from J, with 3 bases between. The DNA for the CDR3 is TGTGCCAGCAGCTTAGGGGCAGATACGCAGTATTTT. This codes for CASSLGADTQYF.

The chain recombines TRBV9 with TRBJ2-1; unclear D gene. Between the trimmed V and J ends, which lost 4 bases and 6 bases, there was a span of 11 bases. The CDR3 spans 13 residues. CDR1 is SGDLS and CDR2 is YYNGEE in the germline V gene. The CDR3 DNA follows: TGTGCCAGCAGCCCCTCCCCCACCAATGAGCAGTTCTTC. As protein: CASSPSPTNEQFF.

This clone was detected only a few times. DNA for the CDR3: TGCGCCAGCAGCTTGTCGGGGACCTCTGGAAACACCATATATTTT. Residues: CASSLSGTSGNTIYF. The V and J genes are TRBV5-1 and TRBJ1-3; D is possibly TRBD1 (5 bases). The V end was cut by 1 base, the J end by 0 bases, with 8 bases between. Per the germline V gene, CDR1 is SGHRS and CDR2 is YFSETQ. The CDR3 extends over 15 amino acids.

This clone was counted a single time. This chain connects TRBV5-1 to TRBJ1-2; a weak D match, TRBD1 (6 bases). Trimming left V 5 bases short and J 0 bases short, with 20 bases between. The CDR3 totals 17 residues. CDR1 is SGHRS, CDR2 YFSETQ, per germline. The CDR3 region has the DNA TGCGCCAGCAGTACGCAGGGGACTCAGCCCTCTAACTATGGCTACACCTTC. This gives the protein CASSTQGTQPSNYGYTF.

This clone was seen only a few times. The chain combines TRBV29-1 with TRBJ2-5; weak D call: TRBD2 (6 bases). The germline V gene has CDR1 SQVTM and CDR2 ANQGSEA. The CDR3 is 13 residues long. Trimming pared 4 bases from V and 4 bases from J, leaving 13 bases between. CDR3 residues: CSVGRDVGETQYF. The CDR3 DNA is TGCAGCGTTGGGAGGGATGTGGGAGAGACCCAGTACTTC.

This chain joins TRBV5-4 and TRBJ2-2, with TRBD2 as a possible D gene (7 bases). V lost 4 bases to trimming and J lost 10 bases, with 17 bases between them. Per germline, CDR1 SGHNT and CDR2 YYREEE (reference sequence). The CDR3 contains 14 residues. The DNA for the CDR3 is TGTGCCAGCAGCCCCGGGGCGGGGGCCCAGGAGCTGTTTTTT. The encoded protein is CASSPGAGAQELFF.

V gene TRBV30 combines with J gene TRBJ1-6; no clear D. The CDR3 consists of 13 residues. CDR1 and CDR2 from the germline V gene are GTSNPN and SVGIG (reference sequence). The V gene lost 5 bases and the J gene lost 8 bases, with 13 bases spanning the gap. This CDR3 is CAWGLRIDSPLHF. In DNA, the CDR3 is TGTGCCTGGGGTCTTAGGATAGATTCACCCCTCCACTTT.

V is TRBV29-1 and J is TRBJ2-7, with 7 bases lining up with TRBD1. The germline V gene has CDR1 SQVTM and CDR2 ANQGSEA. This CDR3 is 14 amino acids long. The V gene end was trimmed by 3 bases and the J gene end by 3 bases; junction bases not matched to a gene: 8. The CDR3 nucleotides read TGCAGCGTTGAGAGGGGGCAGGGGCTCTACGAGCAGTACTTC. Residues: CSVERGQGLYEQYF.

This clone was picked up a small number of times. V is TRBV27 and J is TRBJ2-5; 12 bases agree with TRBD2. This CDR3 has 16 amino acids. The germline V gene encodes CDR1 MNHEY and CDR2 SMNVEV (reference sequence). V dropped 5 bases and J dropped 4; count of bases not matched to a gene: 8. As DNA, the CDR3 is TGTGCCAGCAGTACCTTGGGACTAGCGGGTCCAGAGACCCAGTACTTC. Residues: CASSTLGLAGPETQYF.

This clone has more than one count but fewer than ten. The gene calls are TRBV19 and TRBJ2-1; 7 nucleotides agree with TRBD1. The junction had 2 bases not matched to a gene; V was cut back by 8 bases and J by 1 base. There are 13 residues in the CDR3. In germline, CDR1 is LNHDA, CDR2 SQIVND (reference sequence). The chain's CDR3 is CASGRGSYNEQFF. Written as DNA, the CDR3 is TGTGCCAGTGGCAGGGGGTCCTACAATGAGCAGTTCTTC.

CDR3 nucleotide sequence: TGTGCCAGTACCGTAGCGGGGGGGCCATTCAATGAGCAGTTCTTC. Amino acid sequence: CASTVAGGPFNEQFF. J is TRBJ2-1 and V is TRBV19; 11 bases are a match to TRBD2. The CDR3 extends over 15 amino acids. The junction had 8 bases not matched to a gene; V was cut back by 7 bases and J by 6 bases. Germline V gene data show CDR1 as LNHDA and CDR2 as SQIVND (reference sequence).

This clone was seen just once. The chain combines TRBV5-1 with TRBJ2-1; D call uncertain. Germline lookup yields CDR1 SGHRS and CDR2 YFSETQ. Trimming took off 0 bases at V and 7 bases at J, with 14 bases between the two ends. This CDR3 spans 15 amino acids. The CDR3 DNA is TGCGCCAGCAGCTTGGTGTTGGCTATATCAAATGAGCAGTTCTTC. Translated: CASSLVLAISNEQFF.

V is TRBV5-4 and J is TRBJ2-3, with TRBD2 matching 10 bases. The CDR3 runs to 15 residues. Germline trimming cut 4 bases from V and 5 bases from J; bases unmatched to any gene: 7. Germline loops: CDR1 SGHNT, CDR2 YYREEE (reference sequence). The CDR3 DNA follows: TGTGCCAGCAGCCAGCGGGGGGGCCTGGGAGATACGCAGTATTTT. Translating it yields CASSQRGGLGDTQYF.

This clone turned up a few times. The genes are TRBV6-1 and TRBJ2-7; D remains ambiguous. CDR1 is MNHNS, CDR2 SASEGT, per germline. The CDR3 sequence is 13 residues long. V gave up 6 bases and J gave up 6 bases, with 15 bases separating them. CDR3 residues: CASSLGPDGEQYF. The CDR3, as DNA: TGTGCCAGCAGCTTGGGCCCTGATGGCGAGCAGTACTTC.

The chain uses TRBV5-1 and TRBJ2-2, with 8 positions matching TRBD2. This CDR3 has 15 residues. J gave up 1 base and V 3 bases, and 2 bases lay outside the gene matches. Germline lookup yields CDR1 SGHRS and CDR2 YFSETQ. The CDR3 is CASSSTSGNTGELFF. The CDR3 DNA reads as TGCGCCAGCAGCTCTACTAGCGGGAACACCGGGGAGCTGTTTTTT.

The sample holds a few counts of this clone. The V gene is TRBV7-2, the J gene TRBJ1-5, with TRBD1 identical over 7 bases. The CDR3 is made up of 16 amino acids. Germline CDR1 SGHTA, CDR2 FQGNSA. V trimming: 6 bases; J trimming: 3 bases; junction bases outside the gene matches: 11. As DNA, the CDR3 is TGTGCCAGCAGTTCAAGAACAGGGGCGGCCAATCAGCCCCAGCATTTT. It specifies CASSSRTGAANQPQHF.

V usage is TRBV4-1 and J usage is TRBJ1-2, with D maybe TRBD1 (5 bases). Germline CDR1 MGHRA, CDR2 YSYEKL. With 2 bases removed from V and 2 bases from J, the gap between germline ends came to 18 bases. This CDR3 has 17 amino acids. The CDR3 sequence: CASSQNLILGGNYGYTF. The CDR3 DNA follows: TGCGCCAGCAGCCAAAATCTAATTTTGGGGGGGAACTATGGCTACACCTTC.

This clone was observed a few times. The chain joins TRBV29-1 to TRBJ2-1; D remains ambiguous. The germline V gene encodes CDR1 SQVTM and CDR2 ANQGSEA. This CDR3 has 9 residues. Trimming left V 4 bases short and J 9 bases short, with 4 bases between. The CDR3 sequence: CSVGGEQFF. DNA of the CDR3: TGCAGCGTTGGGGGTGAGCAGTTCTTC.

The rearrangement links TRBV6-5 to TRBJ2-7; weak D call: TRBD2 (7 bases). Germline CDR1 MNHEY, CDR2 SVGAGI. The CDR3 totals 15 residues. V gave up 0 bases and J gave up 3 bases, with 12 bases separating them. The chain's CDR3 is CASSYSGGGYYEQYF. CDR3 sequence (DNA): TGTGCCAGCAGTTACTCTGGCGGGGGCTACTACGAGCAGTACTTC.

The V and J genes are TRBV15 and TRBJ2-5; TRBD2 matches 7 bases. V lost 3 bases to trimming and J lost 5 bases; unmatched junction nucleotides: 12. This CDR3 is built from 16 residues. The germline gives CDR1 LNHNV, CDR2 YYDKDF (reference sequence). The chain's CDR3 is CATSRGGRTSVETQYF. CDR3 bases: TGTGCCACCAGCAGGGGGGGGAGGACTAGTGTGGAGACCCAGTACTTC.

V is TRBV29-1 and J is TRBJ1-2; D is undetermined. The CDR3 contains 13 residues. From germline, CDR1 is SQVTM and CDR2 ANQGSEA. V was pared by 7 bases and J by 7 bases, with 19 bases between. The chain's CDR3 is CSATHSELSGYTF. The CDR3 DNA reads TGCAGCGCTACTCACTCGGAGCTAAGTGGCTACACCTTC. The full variable domain, with the rest looked up from reference TRBV29-1 and TRBJ1-2, is SAVISQKPSRDICQRGTSLTIQCQVDSQVTMMFWYRQQPGQSLTLIATANQGSEATYESGFVIDKFPISRPNLTFSTLTVSNMSPEDSSIYLCSATHSELSGYTFGSGTRLTVV.